The 28 T cell receptor beta chains below were found in one sample sequenced in a study of cytomegalovirus exposure and HLA in healthy donors. Both 60 Vbeta primers and 13 Jbeta primers went into the PCR. Profiling relied on immunoSEQ multiplex PCR, and the TCRdb table lists in-frame clones only, not all of them. Here the sample spans about 98,000 clones, roughly 76% being singletons. Sequencing input: PBMCs. Every receptor here comes from a female donor in good health and CMV-seronegative.

V gene TRBV10-1 combines with J gene TRBJ2-5, with a tentative D call TRBD1 (6 bases). Trimming shortened V by 3 bases and J by 4 bases, and 9 bases separated the two germline ends. The CDR3 is made up of 13 amino acids. Germline loops: CDR1 WNHNN, CDR2 SYGVQD (reference sequence). As DNA, the CDR3 is TGCGCCAGCAGTGATGGGACACTAGAGACCCAGTACTTC. Its protein product is CASSDGTLETQYF.

The chain is built from TRBV7-2 and TRBJ2-3; 10 positions agree with TRBD2. In germline, CDR1 is SGHTA, CDR2 FQGNSA. The CDR3 totals 16 residues. The V gene end was trimmed by 3 bases and the J gene end by 3 bases; junction bases not matched to a gene: 6. This chain's CDR3 is CASSFQAGGSTDTQYF. In DNA, the CDR3 is TGTGCCAGCAGCTTTCAAGCGGGAGGGAGTACAGATACGCAGTATTTT. Supplemented by reference TRBV7-2 and TRBJ2-3, the full variable domain reads GAGVSQSPSNKVTEKGKDVELRCDPISGHTALYWYRQSLGQGLEFLIYFQGNSAPDKSGLPSDRFSAERTGGSVSTLTIQRTQQEDSAVYLCASSFQAGGSTDTQYFGPGTRLTVL.

The chain recombines TRBV6-6 with TRBJ2-5, with D maybe TRBD2 (5 bases). Germline lookup yields CDR1 MNHNY and CDR2 SVGAGI (reference sequence). Trimming pared 8 bases from V and 7 bases from J, leaving 20 bases between. This CDR3 has 14 residues. CDR3 loop: CASSDGAVGRTQYF. The CDR3 nucleotides read TGTGCCAGCTCGGACGGTGCGGTTGGGAGGACCCAGTACTTC.

This chain uses TRBV9 with TRBJ1-2, with D tentatively TRBD1 (6 bases). The CDR3 is 13 residues long. Per germline, CDR1 SGDLS and CDR2 YYNGEE. V lost 4 bases and J lost 7, with 14 bases in between. The CDR3 region is CASSPQGISGYTF. CDR3 DNA: TGTGCCAGCAGCCCCCAGGGGATTAGTGGCTACACCTTC.

The chain is built from TRBV7-3 and TRBJ2-5; D is unclear. CDR1 SGHTA and CDR2 FQGTGA come from the germline V gene. The CDR3 spans 14 residues. The V gene lost 2 bases and the J gene lost 0 bases, with 7 bases spanning the gap. The CDR3 region is CASSLGANQETQYF. DNA of the CDR3: TGTGCCAGCAGCTTAGGAGCCAACCAAGAGACCCAGTACTTC.

The chain carries TRBV6-1 and TRBJ1-3; D is uncertain. The CDR3 has 16 residues. The germline V and J ends were trimmed by 0 bases and 4 bases, with 13 bases remaining between them. CDR1 and CDR2 (germline): MNHNS, SASEGT. The DNA for the CDR3 is TGTGCCAGCAGTGAAGCTCTGGGCAGTAAAGGAAACACCATATATTTT. It codes for CASSEALGSKGNTIYF.

This clone was seen once. This chain uses TRBV25-1 with TRBJ2-7; 7 positions agree with TRBD2. V lost 5 bases and J lost 4; bases outside the gene matches: 14. Germline V gene lookup returns CDR1 MGHDK and CDR2 SYGVNS. This CDR3 region has 16 residues. The CDR3 reads CASSPPGREHGYEQYF. Written as DNA, the CDR3 is TGTGCCAGCAGTCCCCCGGGGAGGGAGCATGGATACGAGCAGTACTTC.

The chain combines TRBV5-1 with TRBJ1-1; no reliable D call. Germline CDR1 is SGHRS and CDR2 is YFSETQ. The CDR3 totals 18 residues. V was shortened by 0 bases and J by 0 bases, with 18 bases between the two germline ends. The CDR3 loop reads CASSLGTKRAPMNTEAFF. CDR3 nucleotide sequence: TGCGCCAGCAGCTTGGGCACCAAGAGGGCCCCAATGAACACTGAAGCTTTCTTT.

V and J are TRBV29-1 and TRBJ2-1; TRBD2 matches at 11 bases. The CDR3 is 15 amino acids. Germline CDR1 reads SQVTM; CDR2 reads ANQGSEA. J was trimmed by 9 bases and V by 1 base; bases with no gene match: 8. As DNA, the CDR3 is TGCAGCGTTGAAGGAGGAAATAGCGGGGGGGGTGAGCAGTTCTTC. Its protein product is CSVEGGNSGGGEQFF.

The chain has TRBV28 and TRBJ1-4; D ambiguous. V lost 2 bases and J lost 0, with 7 bases in between. Germline V gene data show CDR1 as MDHEN and CDR2 as SYDVKM. There are 15 residues in the CDR3. CDR3 amino acids: CASSLPSATNEKLFF. CDR3 coding DNA: TGTGCCAGCAGTTTACCGTCTGCAACTAATGAAAAACTGTTTTTT.

The chain carries TRBV4-2 and TRBJ2-3; 9 nucleotides match TRBD2. CDR1 is LGHNA, CDR2 YNFKEQ, per germline. The CDR3 sequence is 16 residues long. V lost 6 bases, J lost 2 bases, and 9 bases stayed unmatched. The CDR3 is CASRNRLADYTDTQYF. DNA for the CDR3: TGTGCCAGCAGAAACAGACTAGCGGACTACACAGATACGCAGTATTTT.

This chain uses TRBV5-6 with TRBJ2-7, with D perhaps matching TRBD2 (6 bases). Trimming left V 0 bases short and J 3 bases short, with 13 bases between. CDR3 length: 15 amino acids. The germline V gene has CDR1 SGHDT and CDR2 YYEEEE. The CDR3 spells CASSLVEGRGYEQYF. The CDR3 nucleotides are TGTGCCAGCAGCTTGGTGGAGGGAAGGGGCTACGAGCAGTACTTC.

The chain employs TRBV29-1 and TRBJ1-1; D is perhaps TRBD1 (5 bases). CDR3 length: 13 residues. V gave up 5 bases and J gave up 5 bases, with 15 bases separating them. The V gene's germline CDR1 is SQVTM and CDR2 ANQGSEA. The CDR3 here is CSVWGGWGTEAFF. In DNA, the CDR3 is TGCAGCGTTTGGGGGGGGTGGGGGACTGAAGCTTTCTTT.

V and J are TRBV27 and TRBJ2-1, with 9 bases aligning to TRBD2. V shed 5 bases, J shed 5 bases, and the junction held 4 bases outside the gene matches. The CDR3 is made up of 14 amino acids. Germline V gene data show CDR1 as MNHEY and CDR2 as SMNVEV (reference sequence). DNA of the CDR3: TGTGCCAGCAGTGCGGGAGGGCCGGACAATGAGCAGTTCTTC. Protein product: CASSAGGPDNEQFF.

Only a few counts were recorded for this clone. This chain connects TRBV6-5 to TRBJ1-5; 10 bases fit TRBD1. Looked up from germline, CDR1 is MNHEY and CDR2 is SVGAGI. The CDR3 has 14 residues. J gave up 6 bases and V 6 bases, and 5 bases lay outside the gene matches. The CDR3 loop is CASRGQGPLQPQHF. The CDR3 DNA reads as TGTGCCAGCAGGGGACAGGGGCCGCTTCAGCCCCAGCATTTT.

The genes are TRBV2 and TRBJ2-3, with 10 bases matching TRBD2. Germline V gene sequence: CDR1 SNHLY, CDR2 FYNNEI. The CDR3 has 15 residues. V dropped 6 bases and J dropped 1; count of bases not matched to a gene: 4. The CDR3 DNA sequence: TGTGCCAGCAGGCTAGGACTAGCGGGCACAGATACGCAGTATTTT. Translation: CASRLGLAGTDTQYF.

The V call is TRBV15, the J call TRBJ2-3, with D unclear. There are 12 residues in the CDR3. The V gene lost 4 bases and the J gene lost 3 bases, with 5 bases spanning the gap. In germline, CDR1 is LNHNV, CDR2 YYDKDF (reference sequence). CDR3 in amino acids: CATSTGTDTQYF. The CDR3 DNA reads as TGTGCCACCAGCACAGGTACAGATACGCAGTATTTT.

The chain is built from TRBV9 and TRBJ1-4; unclear D gene. The germline V and J ends were trimmed by 0 bases and 4 bases, with 10 bases remaining between them. CDR1 and CDR2 (germline): SGDLS, YYNGEE. There are 15 residues in the CDR3. CDR3 sequence (DNA): TGTGCCAGCAGCGTAGGCGGCAGTAATAATGAAAAACTGTTTTTT. This gives the protein CASSVGGSNNEKLFF.

The chain is built from TRBV19 and TRBJ1-2; 10 nucleotides match TRBD1. From germline, CDR1 is LNHDA and CDR2 SQIVND (reference sequence). V dropped 5 bases and J dropped 3; count of bases not matched to a gene: 9. The CDR3 has 16 residues. The CDR3 DNA reads as TGTGCCAGTAGTGCCCCCGGGACAGGGGATTACTATGGCTACACCTTC. It translates to CASSAPGTGDYYGYTF.

In regard to this clone: The junction and the germline gene differ at one end; a read error may be behind it. The chain has TRBV12-5 and TRBJ2-7; tentative D call: TRBD2 (5 bases). Germline lookup yields CDR1 LGHNT and CDR2 FRNRAP. The CDR3 has 15 amino acids. In nucleotides, the CDR3 is TGTGTTAGTGGTTTGGTACTAGGCAGTTCCTACGAGCAGTACTTC. Amino acids: CVSGLVLGSSYEQYF.

In this sample, this clone turned up a few times. The chain combines TRBV19 with TRBJ2-7, with 7 bases matching TRBD1. Germline V gene data show CDR1 as LNHDA and CDR2 as SQIVND (reference sequence). V lost 1 base to trimming and J lost 3 bases; unmatched junction nucleotides: 6. The CDR3 is made up of 15 amino acids. CDR3 in DNA: TGTGCCAGTAGTATAGGTCCCCGGGACAGCTACGAGCAGTACTTC. Its translation: CASSIGPRDSYEQYF.

This chain links TRBV27 with TRBJ1-4; no reliable D call. This CDR3 spans 13 amino acids. The germline V gene encodes CDR1 MNHEY and CDR2 SMNVEV (reference sequence). V lost 3 bases to trimming and J lost 8 bases, with 10 bases between them. The CDR3 spells CASSFARREKLFF. The CDR3 nucleotides read TGTGCCAGCAGTTTTGCACGGCGGGAAAAACTGTTTTTT.

This chain links TRBV7-9 with TRBJ2-3; 12 positions agree with TRBD2. Germline CDR1 reads SEHNR; CDR2 reads FQNEAQ (reference sequence). J lost 5 bases, V lost 5 bases, and 8 bases had no gene match. This CDR3 contains 16 residues. The CDR3 sequence is CASSLLAGGPGDTQYF. In nucleotides, the CDR3 is TGTGCCAGCAGCCTTCTAGCGGGGGGGCCGGGAGATACGCAGTATTTT.

In this sample, this clone turned up once. Sequence at one end of the junction differs from germline and may be a read error. The chain combines TRBV10-3 with TRBJ1-5; D call uncertain. The germline V gene encodes CDR1 ENHRY and CDR2 SYGVKD. This CDR3 has 13 residues. In DNA, the CDR3 is TGTGCCATCAGTGATGAGGGTCGGGAGCCCCAGAATTTT. Residues: CAISDEGREPQNF.

V is TRBV2 and J is TRBJ2-1; D might be TRBD1 (6 bases). The CDR3 has 12 residues. The V and J ends lost 6 bases and 12 bases respectively, with 15 bases between them. Germline V lookup: CDR1 SNHLY, CDR2 FYNNEI. CDR3 in amino acids: CASRNTGYGQFF. Written as DNA, the CDR3 is TGTGCCAGCAGAAATACAGGGTACGGGCAGTTCTTC.

Concerning this clone itself: Relative to the germline gene, one junction end is altered; a read error may explain this. The chain links TRBV7-9 to TRBJ2-7; D is ambiguous. There are 12 residues in the CDR3. Per the germline V gene, CDR1 is SEHNR and CDR2 is FQNEAQ (reference sequence). Here the CDR3 DNA reads TGTTCCAGCAGCTCCGGGTCCTACGAGCAGTACTTC. Amino acids: CSSSSGSYEQYF.

The chain combines TRBV6-5 with TRBJ2-3, with 11 nucleotides matching TRBD1. CDR1 is MNHEY, CDR2 SVGAGI, per germline. V was clipped by 6 bases and J by 6 bases; unmatched bases: 8. This CDR3 spans 15 amino acids. CDR3 residues: CASSWTGGESDTQYF. The DNA for the CDR3 is TGTGCCAGCAGCTGGACAGGGGGCGAGTCGGATACGCAGTATTTT.

The chain carries TRBV30 and TRBJ1-5, with TRBD1 matching 10 bases. The ends lost 3 bases at V and 2 bases at J; junction bases unmatched: 10. Germline lookup yields CDR1 GTSNPN and CDR2 SVGIG (reference sequence). The CDR3 spans 17 residues. This chain's CDR3 is CAWSPAPGTGGNQPQHF. The CDR3 bases are TGTGCCTGGAGCCCCGCCCCGGGGACAGGGGGCAATCAGCCCCAGCATTTT.